This T cell receptor (beta chain) is drawn from a study of HIV-infected children after antiretroviral therapy interruption. At the level of the study: Continuous-treatment children had median age approximately 8 years, interruption under 10 years. EBV and CMV exposure was recorded in most children.

Germline V gene lookup returns CDR1 LGHDT and CDR2 YNNKEL (reference sequence). The CDR3 consists of 17 residues. V lost 0 bases and J 7 bases, leaving 18 bases between the germline ends. Treatment meaning: PENTA 11 planned treatment interruption arm or continuous ART arm. At least 24 weeks of at least three-drug ART, in children 2 to 15 years. The TCR library was built from RNA with a 3' RACE protocol and unique molecular identifiers. TCRdb processed the 3' RACE reads anew with MiXCR; each CDR3 protein has one entry. The profile covers nearly 15,000 distinct CDR3 sequences, with around 3.5% appearing a single time and under 40% taken by the ten largest. There are many counts of this clonotype.

The source of this sequence is a pool of human donors with HIV. This sample comprised CD45RO+ CD8+ T cells from PBMCs, pooled from several time points, obtained from a donor given antiretroviral therapy, either interrupted or continuous. Indicated subset: memory CD8+ CD45RO+ CD45RA- T cells. The J gene is TRBJ2-2, the V gene TRBV3-1; the D is unclear. CDR3 bases: TGTGCCAGCAGCCAAGAAATGGCAGCCCAGTGGGGCGGGGAGCTGTTTTTT. As protein: CASSQEMAAQWGGELFF.